This TCR beta chain was recovered during a study of T-cell reconstitution after alpha-beta-depleted transplantation in children. Study results and limitations: By about two months after transplant, alpha-beta T cells reportedly arose from several hundred graft clones that had expanded.

V was clipped by 6 bases and J by 7 bases; unmatched bases: 11. This CDR3 has 14 residues. The germline V gene encodes CDR1 SNHLY and CDR2 FYNNEI. The table lists this clonotype with a few counts. Its matching antigen is unknown. TCRbeta library construction was performed incorporating unique molecular identifiers. A single record per CDR3 protein comes from TCRdb applying MiXCR to the PCR reads. The sample holds around 440,000 distinct CDR3 sequences; roughly a tenth are singletons and the top ten take 2%. The sequence derives from a child aged 2-15 years with inherited bone marrow failure, due to receive a stem cell transplant. The chain carries TRBV2 and TRBJ2-5, with 7 bases that match TRBD1. Sequenced here: PBMCs, sampled before TCRalphabeta/CD19-depleted stem cell transplant. DNA of the CDR3: TGTGCCAGCAGCCCCGGGACAGAGGGGCGGACCCAGTACTTC. Amino acid sequence: CASSPGTEGRTQYF. The full variable domain, with the rest looked up from reference TRBV2 and TRBJ2-5, is EPEVTQTPSHQVTQMGQEVILRCVPISNHLYFYWYRQILGQKVEFLVSFYNNEISEKSEIFDDQFSVERPDGSNFTLKIRSTKLEDSAMYFCASSPGTEGRTQYFGPGTRLLVL.